This is a list of T cell receptor beta chains from one sample in a study of regulatory T cells in long-lasting Graves disease. TCRdb re-called the multiplex PCR reads through MiXCR, storing one row per CDR3 protein. Among hundreds of thousands of distinct CDR3 sequences, about 16% were seen once, and the ten largest hold roughly 18%. This sample was also put to use in a study of T cells in Graves' hyperthyroidism and ophthalmopathy.

This sample comprised peripheral blood mononuclear cells (PBMCs), obtained at new diagnosis, from a patient treated with antithyroid drugs. The receptors here all came from a woman in her thirties with Graves disease. CDR3s include the opening cysteine and the closing phenylalanine or tryptophan. Fields, in order: V gene, J gene, clone size, D gene, CDR3 DNA, CDR3 protein. D genes are given only for firm matches. Size is stated for part of the rows, as once, few or many counts, or as a class when the clone is expanded.

V: TRBV7-2
J: TRBJ1-6
size: many
D: TRBD1
DNA: TGTGCCAGCAGCCTTACAGGGGATTCACCCCTCCACTTT
CDR3: CASSLTGDSPLHF

V: TRBV9
J: TRBJ1-2
size: many
D: -
DNA: TGTGCCAGCAGCCAGGGGCAGAGGACCTACACCTTC
CDR3: CASSQGQRTYTF

V: TRBV5-6
J: TRBJ2-2
size: once
D: TRBD1
DNA: TGTGCCAGCAGTGAGGGACAGGCCGGGGAGCTGTTTTTT
CDR3: CASSEGQAGELFF

V: TRBV10-1
J: TRBJ1-4
size: -
D: -
DNA: TGCGCCAGCAGTGAGGGACCGTACGAAAAACTGTTTTTT
CDR3: CASSEGPYEKLFF

V: TRBV2
J: TRBJ1-2
size: many
D: TRBD1
DNA: TGTGCCAGCAACGGACAGGGGTTTGGTGGCTACACCTTC
CDR3: CASNGQGFGGYTF

V: TRBV5-1
J: TRBJ1-2
size: -
D: -
DNA: TGCGCCAGCAGCTTGGTCCCGGAACCCTTCATAGCGGGGGGCTACACCTTC
CDR3: CASSLVPEPFIAGGYTF

V: TRBV12-3/TRBV12-4
J: TRBJ2-7
size: many
D: -
DNA: TGTGCCAGCAGTTCCCCTGACGCCTACGAGCAGTACTTC
CDR3: CASSSPDAYEQYF

V: TRBV28
J: TRBJ1-4
size: many
D: -
DNA: TGTGCCAGCAGTTCCCCCTTGATGACTAATGAAAAACTGTTTTTT
CDR3: CASSSPLMTNEKLFF

V: TRBV7-2
J: TRBJ2-3
size: many
D: TRBD2
DNA: TGTGCCAGCAGCTTCACGACTAGCGGGAGGGGTACAGATACGCAGTATTTT
CDR3: CASSFTTSGRGTDTQYF

V: TRBV2
J: TRBJ1-6
size: many
D: -
DNA: TGTGCCAGCAAATCGGGGGGAGCCTTAGGACCCCTCCACTTT
CDR3: CASKSGGALGPLHF

V: TRBV9
J: TRBJ2-2
size: -
D: -
DNA: TGTGCCAGCAGCGTAAGCCTGGACACCGGGGAGCTGTTTTTT
CDR3: CASSVSLDTGELFF

V: TRBV7-6
J: TRBJ2-3
size: -
D: -
DNA: TGTGCCAGCAGCTCACTAGGAGGGGCAGATACGCAGTATTTT
CDR3: CASSSLGGADTQYF

V: TRBV7-2
J: TRBJ2-7
size: -
D: -
DNA: TGTGCCAGCAGCTTATTGGCGGGGTCTGTGTACGAGCAGTACTTC
CDR3: CASSLLAGSVYEQYF